This T cell receptor beta chain was retrieved from a study of blood T cell repertoires in COVID-19. Study-wide context: COVID-19 samples from acute and convalescent phases originated in the United States, Italy and Spain.

Clones were read by immunoSEQ multiplex PCR, and TCRdb kept only the in-frame ones, dropping some. The sample has fewer than 350,000 clones, around nine tenths seen once. The ends were cut back, 5 bases at V and 6 bases at J, with 20 bases in the middle. This CDR3 has 16 residues. Germline V CDR1 and CDR2: MDHEN, SYDVKM. Recruits, aged 18 to 89 years, lived in 20 to 30 US areas. Donors were grouped by their self-reported clinical history. Sequencing was carried out using PBMCs or T cells enriched from blood (not recorded which). The J gene is TRBJ2-1, the V gene TRBV28; a weak D match, TRBD2 (7 bases). The receptor's source is a man in his fifties or sixties who had recovered from COVID-19. In DNA, the CDR3 is TGTGCCAGCAGTAGTCCCGGGGGGCTAGCAACCAATGAGCAGTTCTTC. Translation gives CASSSPGGLATNEQFF.